This entry features one T cell receptor (beta chain) sequence. Its antigen is still unknown. It has no much larger one-base neighbor in the sample; base qualities were not kept. The data originate from a study of type 1 regulatory T cells (dated by TCRdb to about 2021). In the study overall: The study characterized an in vitro protocol that generated a Tr1-enriched, alloantigen-specific CD4 T cell product named T-allo10. Patients with hematological malignancies who were receiving allogeneic hematopoietic stem cell transplantation were the group in which T-allo10 was being clinically evaluated.

Sequencing was performed on an Illumina MiSeq. TCRdb reran the public reads through fastp at Q25 and MiXCR, keeping productive beta chains. Every CDR3 protein is listed once, alongside the most common genes and DNA of its rows. Present in this sample are tens of thousands of distinct CDR3 sequences, 72% of which were seen just once. The top ten clones comprise over 12% of the sample. Between the V and J ends, shortened by 0 bases and 0 bases respectively, the junction contains 14 bases. From the germline V gene (reference sequence), CDR1 is SEHNR and CDR2 is FQNEAQ. From the cysteine through the phenylalanine, the CDR3 covers 17 amino acids. The only DNA kept is the CDR3, 51 bases in frame from the first base. Donor-derived T-allo10 cells were described as specific for host alloantigens, anergic, and capable of alloantigen-specific suppression.

The receptor comes from a human donor in good health. The sequenced sample consisted of cultured T cells, either the whole culture or a sorted T cell fraction (not recorded which). Reading the label with the study, this specimen's cell subset or site is: Tr1-enriched cell product generated in vitro against host alloantigens. The chain was built from TRBV7-9 and TRBJ1-1; TRBD1 might be the D gene, on 6 matching bases. The DNA sequence is as follows: TGTGCCAGCAGCTTAGCGAGGGGGGCGCAGGTGAACACTGAAGCTTTCTTT. It specifies CASSLARGAQVNTEAFF.